What follows is one T cell receptor (beta chain) and its context. The antigen is not known. This specimen comes from a study of cytomegalovirus exposure and HLA in healthy donors. Study details: Among the roughly 370 genotyped donors, 81% were placed in the Caucasian-associated ancestry cluster. Points from the study as a whole: Apparent HLA restriction characterized most CMV-associated TCR beta chains in a later analysis. Per published reports, the classifier diagnosed cytomegalovirus status with high specificity and sensitivity.

Both 60 Vbeta primers and 13 Jbeta primers went into the PCR. TCRdb's copy holds only in-frame clones and misses some; the assay was immunoSEQ multiplex PCR. Its table lists roughly 73,000 clones. CDR3 length: 16 amino acids. Germline-derived CDR1 and CDR2 are MNHNY and SVGAGI (reference sequence). V lost 3 bases and J lost 3; bases outside the gene matches: 11. The chain has TRBV6-6 and TRBJ2-7; 7 bases line up with TRBD1. This TCR came from a female donor in good health and CMV-seropositive. Source material: PBMCs. Written as DNA, the CDR3 is TGTGCCAGCAGTTATAAAGACCCCCGGGACAGCTACGAGCAGTACTTC. It specifies CASSYKDPRDSYEQYF.